This TCR beta chain emerged from a study of cytomegalovirus exposure and HLA in healthy donors. General observations from the study: There were over 150 TCR beta chains listed as cytomegalovirus-associated. In terms of immune exposure information, only CMV serostatus was available.

Of note for this clone: No antigen is known for it.

The PCR ran on 60 Vbeta and 13 Jbeta primers. Clones were read by immunoSEQ multiplex PCR, and TCRdb kept only the in-frame ones, dropping some. The sample lists some 130,000 clones, more than 75% occurring once. Trimming took 9 bases from V and 4 from J, leaving 9 bases between them. The CDR3 loop spans 11 amino acids. Germline lookup yields CDR1 LNHDA and CDR2 SQIVND (reference sequence). This TCR was sampled from a man aged 25 to 40 in good health and CMV-seronegative. Sequenced sample: PBMCs. The rearrangement uses TRBV19 and TRBJ1-1; D remains ambiguous. The CDR3 bases are TGTGCCAGAGAGAGAGGCACTGAAGCTTTCTTT. This codes for CARERGTEAFF.